This T cell receptor beta chain was captured by sequencing in a study of T cell changes during pregnancy in multiple sclerosis. This table comes from immunoSEQ multiplex PCR, and its TCRdb copy is limited to in-frame clones, with some not included. The sample shows tens of thousands of clones, 92% of them seen only once. This clone has a handful of counts. This clonotype originated in a female donor with multiple sclerosis, enrolled in a pregnancy study. Sequences were derived from CD4+ T cells from peripheral blood mononuclear cells, sampled in the first trimester of pregnancy.

Here the CDR3 DNA reads TGTGCCAGCATTATCGGGAGGCACCAAGAGACCCAGTACTTC. Its protein is CASIIGRHQETQYF. The V and J genes are TRBV2 and TRBJ2-5; 7 bases match TRBD2. Germline V lookup: CDR1 SNHLY, CDR2 FYNNEI. The CDR3 length is 14 residues. J lost 0 bases, V lost 7 bases, and 5 bases had no gene match.